This TCR beta chain was found in a study of CD8+ T cells in alopecia areata. Documented treatment: oral pan-JAK inhibitor, 5-10 mg twice daily. CDR1 and CDR2 (germline): SGHTA, FQGNSA. Trimming took 5 bases from V and 7 from J; bases not matched to a gene: 2. The CDR3 extends over 13 amino acids. In each case, RNA was isolated and then reverse transcribed into cDNA as the sequencing template. Profiled with immunoSEQ multiplex PCR; TCRdb holds only in-frame clones, not every one. Seen here are approximately 210,000 clones, less than 65% observed once, and the top ten hold approximately 1%. This clone was picked up a small number of times.

Specimen: CD4+ T cells sorted from blood, collected at week 24, from a patient treated with tofacitinib. V usage is TRBV7-2 and J usage is TRBJ2-2; 9 nucleotides line up with TRBD1. This receptor was obtained from a human donor with alopecia areata. The CDR3 sequence is CASSRQGVGELFF. For the CDR3, the DNA is TGTGCCAGCAGCCGACAGGGGGTCGGGGAGCTGTTTTTT.